Presented here are 20 T cell receptor beta chains from one specimen sequenced in a study of blood T cell repertoires in COVID-19. TCRdb keeps only in-frame clones here, not all; method: immunoSEQ multiplex PCR. Among roughly 12,000 clones listed, 73% were seen once. The specimen was peripheral blood. The receptors were sampled from a human donor in a cohort sampled during active COVID-19.

The chain employs TRBV24-1 and TRBJ2-1, with 8 bases matching TRBD1. CDR3 length equals 14 residues. Germline-derived CDR1 and CDR2 are KGHDR and SFDVKD. The ends lost 3 bases at V and 12 bases at J; junction bases unmatched: 9. CDR3 sequence: CATSDPDRGSGQFF. For the CDR3, the DNA is TGTGCCACCAGTGATCCCGACAGGGGCAGCGGGCAGTTCTTC.

The rearrangement uses TRBV28 and TRBJ2-7; tentative D call: TRBD2 (7 bases). Germline V gene lookup returns CDR1 MDHEN and CDR2 SYDVKM. The CDR3 runs to 14 residues. The V and J ends lost 7 bases and 3 bases respectively, with 16 bases between them. The CDR3 region is CASKDRGGGYEQYF. CDR3 sequence (DNA): TGTGCCAGCAAGGATAGGGGGGGCGGCTACGAGCAGTACTTC.

The chain is built from TRBV14 and TRBJ2-7, with D perhaps TRBD1 (5 bases). Germline V lookup: CDR1 SGHDN, CDR2 FVKESK. V gave up 2 bases and J gave up 7 bases, with 15 bases separating them. The CDR3 has 14 amino acids. This CDR3 is CASSQSDRHWEQYF. For the CDR3, the DNA is TGTGCCAGCAGCCAATCCGACAGACACTGGGAGCAGTACTTC.

The V and J genes are TRBV30 and TRBJ2-5; 12 nucleotides match TRBD2. With V trimmed by 2 bases and J by 9 bases, 7 bases remained unmatched. Germline CDR1 and CDR2: GTSNPN and SVGIG (reference sequence). CDR3 size: 14 residues. In DNA form, the CDR3 reads TGTGCCTGGAGTCTAGGGACTAGCGGGTCGGCCCAGTACTTC. Protein: CAWSLGTSGSAQYF.

The chain is built from TRBV9 and TRBJ2-1, with D possibly TRBD2 on 6 matching bases. The length of the CDR3 is 14 residues. The V and J ends lost 4 bases and 1 base respectively, with 9 bases between them. Germline V lookup: CDR1 SGDLS, CDR2 YYNGEE. The CDR3 here is CASSREMSYNEQFF. Here the CDR3 DNA reads TGTGCCAGCAGCCGGGAGATGTCCTACAATGAGCAGTTCTTC.

The rearrangement joins TRBV24-1 to TRBJ2-2, with D possibly matching TRBD1 (6 bases). V was shortened by 5 bases and J by 3 bases, with 15 bases between the two germline ends. CDR1 and CDR2 from the germline V gene are KGHDR and SFDVKD. This CDR3 has 16 amino acids. CDR3 bases: TGTGCCACCAGTGGTAAGGACAGAGACCACACCGGGGAGCTGTTTTTT. Translation gives CATSGKDRDHTGELFF.

The chain recombines TRBV6-5 with TRBJ1-2; D may be TRBD1 (6 bases). The CDR3 loop spans 15 amino acids. The V and J ends lost 0 bases and 7 bases respectively, with 15 bases between them. CDR1 is MNHEY, CDR2 SVGAGI, per germline. CDR3 in amino acids: CASSYSIGSRGGYTF. In DNA, the CDR3 is TGTGCCAGCAGTTACTCGATAGGGTCCAGGGGTGGCTACACCTTC.

The chain couples TRBV5-1 to TRBJ1-2, with 8 bases fitting TRBD1. This CDR3 spans 14 amino acids. Per germline, CDR1 SGHRS and CDR2 YFSETQ. J gave up 7 bases and V 5 bases, and 10 bases lay outside the gene matches. This chain's CDR3 is CASSRTTGELGYTF. The CDR3 region has the DNA TGCGCCAGCAGTCGGACGACAGGGGAACTTGGCTACACCTTC.

This clone ranks as medium-sized (0.01 to 0.1%). V usage is TRBV24-1 and J usage is TRBJ2-7, with D possibly TRBD2 on 6 matching bases. This CDR3 contains 13 residues. The germline V and J ends were trimmed by 5 bases and 1 base, with 8 bases remaining between them. Germline CDR1 reads KGHDR; CDR2 reads SFDVKD. CDR3 in amino acids: CATSGAGSYEQYF. Here the CDR3 DNA reads TGTGCCACCAGTGGGGCGGGGTCCTACGAGCAGTACTTC.

This chain connects TRBV7-2 to TRBJ2-6; 12 bases match TRBD1. The ends lost 5 bases at V and 5 bases at J; junction bases unmatched: 7. The CDR3 covers 17 residues. The V gene's germline CDR1 is SGHTA and CDR2 FQGNSA. For the CDR3, the DNA is TGTGCCAGCAGCCCAGGGACAGGGGGCTTCTGGGCCAACGTCCTGACTTTC. Residues: CASSPGTGGFWANVLTF.

The gene calls are TRBV13 and TRBJ2-1; 14 positions match TRBD2. Germline trimming cut 1 base from V and 8 bases from J; bases unmatched to any gene: 4. Per the germline V gene, CDR1 is PRHDT and CDR2 is FYEKMQ (reference sequence). The length of the CDR3 is 16 residues. This CDR3 reads CASSLATSGRGDEQFF. The CDR3, as DNA: TGTGCCAGCAGCTTAGCGACTAGCGGGAGGGGGGATGAGCAGTTCTTC.

The J gene is TRBJ2-7, the V gene TRBV7-9; 9 bases fit TRBD1. Germline CDR1 reads SEHNR; CDR2 reads FQNEAQ (reference sequence). The CDR3 runs 15 residues. V dropped 4 bases and J dropped 7; count of bases not matched to a gene: 11. The CDR3 DNA reads TGTGCCAGCAGCTACTCCGGGACAGGGTTTTGGGAGCAGTACTTC. Residues: CASSYSGTGFWEQYF.

This clone was observed a handful of times. The chain carries TRBV9 and TRBJ2-7; the D is unclear. The CDR3 has 12 amino acids. Between the trimmed V and J ends, which lost 5 bases and 6 bases, there was a span of 12 bases. Germline CDR1 reads SGDLS; CDR2 reads YYNGEE. The DNA of the CDR3 is TGTGCCAGCAGTAACCCAGGTGTCGAGCAGTACTTC. Translating it yields CASSNPGVEQYF. The full variable domain, with the rest looked up from reference TRBV9 and TRBJ2-7, is DSGVTQTPKHLITATGQRVTLRCSPRSGDLSVYWYQQSLDQGLQFLIQYYNGEERAKGNILERFSAQQFPDLHSELNLSSLELGDSALYFCASSNPGVEQYFGPGTRLTVT.

This clone is medium-sized by share. CDR3 DNA: TGTGCCAGCAGTTTATACCCGGATCAGCCCCAGCATTTT. This codes for CASSLYPDQPQHF. The gene calls are TRBV27 and TRBJ1-5; D is unresolved. Germline CDR1 and CDR2: MNHEY and SMNVEV (reference sequence). The CDR3 length is 13 residues. Trimming took off 1 base at V and 5 bases at J, with 6 bases between the two ends.

This clone was picked up a small number of times. The chain is built from TRBV5-8 and TRBJ1-2; the D gene is possibly TRBD1 (6 bases). The germline V gene has CDR1 SGHTS and CDR2 YDEGEE. Deletions cut 4 bases from V and 8 bases from J, with 21 bases between. The length of the CDR3 is 15 residues. In DNA, the CDR3 is TGTGCCAGCAGCGCCGTGTTCGGACAGCGGGGCGGCTACACCTTC. This sequence encodes CASSAVFGQRGGYTF.

The V gene is TRBV7-6, the J gene TRBJ2-3, with TRBD1 identical over 7 bases. The CDR3 runs 19 residues. CDR1 is SGHVS, CDR2 FNYEAQ, per germline. The junction had 17 bases not matched to a gene; V was cut back by 4 bases and J by 1 base. The CDR3 DNA reads as TGTGCCAGCAGCTCTAGCCCGGGTTACAGGGGACCTGGCACAGATACGCAGTATTTT. It yields the protein CASSSSPGYRGPGTDTQYF.

The V call is TRBV29-1, the J call TRBJ2-2, with a weak D call TRBD1 (5 bases). Trimming removed 5 bases at V and 8 bases at J, with 18 bases between. Per the germline V gene, CDR1 is SQVTM and CDR2 is ANQGSEA. CDR3 length equals 14 residues. CDR3 region: CSVFEQDPSGELFF. The CDR3, as DNA: TGCAGCGTTTTTGAACAGGATCCCTCTGGGGAGCTGTTTTTT.

This rearrangement joins TRBV5-1 to TRBJ2-1, with 7 bases identical to TRBD2. The CDR3 spans 14 residues. Germline CDR1 is SGHRS and CDR2 is YFSETQ. V lost 4 bases, J lost 10 bases, and 11 bases stayed unmatched. The CDR3 bases are TGCGCCAGCAGCGGGAGCGGGAACAGGATGGAGCAGTTCTTC. It encodes CASSGSGNRMEQFF.

The V and J genes are TRBV4-1 and TRBJ2-1; 7 bases agree with TRBD2. This CDR3 has 13 residues. J lost 8 bases, V lost 5 bases, and 6 bases had no gene match. CDR1 and CDR2 (germline): MGHRA, YSYEKL. This chain's CDR3 is CASSYGGGYEQFF. CDR3 nucleotides: TGCGCCAGCAGCTATGGGGGGGGGTATGAGCAGTTCTTC.

This chain uses TRBV27 with TRBJ2-2, with D maybe TRBD2 (6 bases). This CDR3 is 13 amino acids long. The V gene lost 8 bases and the J gene lost 7 bases, with 14 bases spanning the gap. Germline CDR1 MNHEY, CDR2 SMNVEV (reference sequence). CDR3: CASGASVGGELFF. CDR3 nucleotide sequence: TGTGCCAGCGGGGCTAGCGTGGGCGGGGAGCTGTTTTTT.